Listed here is a single T cell receptor beta chain. The data derive from a study of blood T cell repertoires in COVID-19. Study overall: Acute and convalescent COVID-19 specimens originated in the United States, Italy and Spain. In each case, the material was cDNA or gDNA derived from T cells, B-cell-depleted T cells, or PBMCs.

The authors' processing: It was from reference gene primer amplification that nucleated cell counts were estimated. Here immunoSEQ multiplex PCR was the method, and the copy in TCRdb shows in-frame clones only, minus some. V, J and clone size are those of that table, while D and trimming were read from the DNA. The data hold around 140,000 clones, with about 85% observed a single time. CDR1 and CDR2 from the germline V gene are LNHDA and SQIVND (reference sequence). This CDR3 is 15 amino acids long. V lost 8 bases and J lost 2, with 16 bases in between. The TCR sequence derives from a human donor in a cohort sampled during active COVID-19. The sample comprised peripheral blood. The chain couples TRBV19 to TRBJ1-3; D is perhaps TRBD1 (5 bases). CDR3 DNA: TGTGCCAGTGCAAGAGGGACTGCGACTGGAAACACCATATATTTT. This encodes CASARGTATGNTIYF.